This T cell receptor beta chain came from a study of blood T cell repertoires in COVID-19. Method: immunoSEQ multiplex PCR; TCRdb's copy keeps in-frame clones and lacks some. The sample has hundreds of thousands of clones, around 91% seen once. V was shortened by 3 bases and J by 0 bases, with 6 bases between the two germline ends. There are 13 residues in the CDR3. Germline V lookup: CDR1 KGHSH, CDR2 LQKENI. Of note for this clone: Other DNA sequences within the sample encode an identical CDR3.

The receptor's source is a man aged 25-45 years who had recovered from COVID-19. The sample consisted of PBMCs or T cells enriched from blood (not recorded which). V gene TRBV18 combines with J gene TRBJ2-7; D remains unclear. CDR3 region: CASSPGSSYEQYF. Written as DNA, the CDR3 is TGTGCCAGCTCACCGGGCAGCTCCTACGAGCAGTACTTC.